The 31 T cell receptor beta chains listed next were all sequenced from one sample in a study of T cells after yellow fever vaccination. Each CDR3 protein is one row after TCRdb ran MiXCR on the 5' RACE reads. Of roughly 300,000 distinct CDR3 sequences listed, 8% to 9.5% are singletons. Sequenced here: PBMCs, sampled more than 35 days after the first yellow fever vaccination. Every receptor here comes from a man aged 18-30 years who received the YFV17D yellow fever vaccine.

This clonotype occurred many times. CDR3: CAISESSSGANVLTF. The CDR3 nucleotides read TGTGCCATCAGTGAGTCCAGCTCTGGGGCCAACGTCCTGACTTTC. The V gene is TRBV10-3, the J gene TRBJ2-6; D ambiguous. Germline V gene sequence: CDR1 ENHRY, CDR2 SYGVKD. The CDR3 runs 15 residues. V lost 0 bases, J lost 0 bases, and 3 bases lay in between.

The CDR3 here is CATSRVGGGHNEQFF. DNA of the CDR3: TGTGCCACCAGCAGAGTAGGCGGGGGGCACAATGAGCAGTTCTTC. J is TRBJ2-1 and V is TRBV15, with 8 bases lining up with TRBD2. From germline, CDR1 is LNHNV and CDR2 YYDKDF (reference sequence). V was pared by 1 base and J by 5 bases, with 4 bases of the junction left unmatched. The CDR3 length is 15 residues.

This rearrangement joins TRBV11-2 to TRBJ2-2, with TRBD1 matching 9 bases. The V segment lost 3 bases and the J segment 7 bases; nucleotides outside the gene matches: 6. This CDR3 has 15 amino acids. From germline, CDR1 is SGHAT and CDR2 FQNNGV. CDR3 amino acids: CASSFGTGLNGELFF. The CDR3, as DNA: TGTGCCAGCAGCTTCGGGACAGGGCTTAACGGGGAGCTGTTTTTT. Variable domain in full (rest from reference TRBV11-2 and TRBJ2-2): EAGVAQSPRYKIIEKRQSVAFWCNPISGHATLYWYQQILGQGPKLLIQFQNNGVVDDSQLPKDRFSAERLKGVDSTLKIQPAKLEDSAVYLCASSFGTGLNGELFFGEGSRLTVL.

The V gene is TRBV18, the J gene TRBJ2-1, with a tentative D call TRBD2 (7 bases). V was trimmed by 3 bases and J by 4 bases, leaving 16 bases between them. The CDR3 extends over 16 amino acids. The V gene's germline CDR1 is KGHSH and CDR2 LQKENI. In nucleotides, the CDR3 is TGTGCCAGCTCACCCTCGACGGGGGGCCAGTACAATGAGCAGTTCTTC. It specifies CASSPSTGGQYNEQFF.

This clonotype has a handful of counts. The rearrangement joins TRBV11-1 to TRBJ2-1; no reliable D call. Germline CDR1 reads SGHAT; CDR2 reads FQDESV (reference sequence). V gave up 5 bases and J gave up 8 bases, with 13 bases separating them. The CDR3 sequence is 13 residues long. The CDR3 loop is CASSPRFGYEQFF. CDR3 coding DNA: TGTGCCAGCAGCCCCCGGTTCGGGTATGAGCAGTTCTTC.

This clonotype turned up a few times. The chain recombines TRBV7-2 with TRBJ2-2; tentative D call: TRBD1 (6 bases). This CDR3 comprises 14 residues. Germline V gives CDR1 SGHTA, CDR2 FQGNSA. The V and J ends lost 6 bases and 13 bases respectively, with 21 bases between them. CDR3 amino acids: CASRRTDSLVGLFF. Written as DNA, the CDR3 is TGTGCCAGCAGAAGGACAGACAGTCTAGTGGGGCTGTTTTTT.

This clonotype was recorded a few times. CDR3 sequence: CASSLDSAGGPRDTQYF. The CDR3 DNA is TGTGCCAGCAGCTTAGACTCAGCGGGGGGGCCCCGAGATACGCAGTATTTT. This rearrangement joins TRBV11-2 to TRBJ2-3; 10 bases align to TRBD2. Looked up from germline, CDR1 is SGHAT and CDR2 is FQNNGV. The CDR3 extends over 17 amino acids. V lost 0 bases and J lost 5; bases outside the gene matches: 8.

This clonotype was seen more than once but under ten times. The chain carries TRBV7-8 and TRBJ1-5; tentatively, D is TRBD1 (6 bases). Germline lookup yields CDR1 SGHVS and CDR2 FQNEAQ. V lost 1 base to trimming and J lost 2 bases, with 9 bases between them. The CDR3 is made up of 15 amino acids. The CDR3, as DNA: TGTGCCAGCAGCTTAGGGGGGGGCGGCAATCAGCCCCAGCATTTT. Translating it yields CASSLGGGGNQPQHF.

This clonotype was observed a few times. This sequence joins TRBV15 and TRBJ1-1; the D gene is possibly TRBD1 (5 bases). V was shortened by 7 bases and J by 4 bases, with 13 bases between the two germline ends. The CDR3 has 13 residues. Germline V gene lookup returns CDR1 LNHNV and CDR2 YYDKDF (reference sequence). The CDR3 is CATTAGMGTEAFF. CDR3 nucleotides: TGTGCCACCACGGCAGGGATGGGCACTGAAGCTTTCTTT.

The V call is TRBV14, the J call TRBJ2-3; D uncertain. The germline V gene encodes CDR1 SGHDN and CDR2 FVKESK. V shed 1 base and J shed 4 bases, with 21 bases lying between them. This CDR3 spans 18 amino acids. As DNA, the CDR3 is TGTGCCAGCAGCCAAGGGATACAAGCGAGCCTACCCCCAGATACGCAGTATTTT. This codes for CASSQGIQASLPPDTQYF.

This clonotype was counted between two and nine times. The chain combines TRBV7-2 with TRBJ2-6; 7 bases agree with TRBD1. J was trimmed by 0 bases and V by 3 bases; bases with no gene match: 5. Germline loops: CDR1 SGHTA, CDR2 FQGNSA. This CDR3 has 17 amino acids. For the CDR3, the DNA is TGTGCCAGCAGCTTCTCGGGACAGAGCTCTGGGGCCAACGTCCTGACTTTC. It codes for CASSFSGQSSGANVLTF.

J is TRBJ1-2 and V is TRBV4-3, with TRBD1 as a possible D gene (5 bases). CDR1 is LGHNA and CDR2 is YSLEER in the germline V gene. V was trimmed by 4 bases and J by 8 bases, leaving 23 bases between them. This CDR3 contains 16 residues. CDR3 residues: CASSLTGSGGKDGYTF. The CDR3 DNA follows: TGCGCCAGCAGCCTTACGGGGAGCGGGGGGAAGGACGGCTACACCTTC.

In this sample, this clonotype turned up a few times. V gene TRBV20-1 combines with J gene TRBJ2-3; TRBD1 is a possible D gene (5 bases). The germline CDR1 and CDR2 sequences are DFQATT and SNEGSKA (reference sequence). The CDR3 totals 17 residues. Trimming shortened V by 0 bases and J by 1 base, and 17 bases separated the two germline ends. Here the CDR3 DNA reads TGCAGTGCTAGAGATCAGGGCTGGTTTGGCGGCACAGATACGCAGTATTTT. Residues: CSARDQGWFGGTDTQYF.

The chain joins TRBV6-5 to TRBJ1-4; TRBD1 aligns across 9 bases. With V trimmed by 4 bases and J by 8 bases, 8 bases remained unmatched. From germline, CDR1 is MNHEY and CDR2 SVGAGI. The CDR3 sequence is 15 residues long. This CDR3 reads CASSFQQGAREKLFF. As DNA, the CDR3 is TGTGCCAGCAGTTTTCAACAGGGGGCGCGGGAAAAACTGTTTTTT.

This clonotype was found many times. The gene calls are TRBV12-3 or TRBV12-4 and TRBJ2-5; 15 positions match TRBD2. V was clipped by 4 bases and J by 2 bases; unmatched bases: 5. The CDR3 sequence is 17 residues long. The CDR3 nucleotides read TGTGCCAGCAGTTCCGGGACTAGCGGGGGGACACAAGAGACCCAGTACTTC. The encoded protein is CASSSGTSGGTQETQYF.

This clonotype has more than one count but fewer than ten. This chain links TRBV5-4 with TRBJ2-3, with D tentatively TRBD1 (6 bases). The CDR3 runs 15 residues. CDR1 is SGHNT and CDR2 is YYREEE in the germline V gene (reference sequence). Trimming pared 1 base from V and 4 bases from J, leaving 13 bases between. DNA of the CDR3: TGTGCCAGCAGCTTGCCAGGGGCAGAGGCAGATACGCAGTATTTT. It specifies CASSLPGAEADTQYF.

In this sample, this clonotype turned up a few times. This chain uses TRBV5-5 with TRBJ2-1, with unresolved D. Trimming left V 2 bases short and J 0 bases short, with 9 bases between. The germline CDR1 and CDR2 sequences are SGHKS and YYEKEE (reference sequence). The CDR3 contains 15 residues. CDR3 protein: CASSFRALSYNEQFF. CDR3 nucleotides: TGTGCCAGCAGCTTTCGGGCGCTCTCCTACAATGAGCAGTTCTTC.

This clonotype was seen only a few times. CDR3 loop: CASSLSTGTFYEQYF. CDR3 sequence (DNA): TGTGCCAGCAGCTTGAGCACAGGGACCTTCTACGAGCAGTACTTC. This rearrangement joins TRBV11-2 to TRBJ2-7, with D perhaps matching TRBD1 (6 bases). V lost 3 bases to trimming and J lost 3 bases, with 15 bases between them. Germline V gives CDR1 SGHAT, CDR2 FQNNGV. The CDR3 extends over 15 amino acids.

J is TRBJ1-5 and V is TRBV20-1; maybe TRBD1 (5 bases). The CDR3 contains 14 residues. V dropped 0 bases and J dropped 0 bases, with 6 bases sitting between them. CDR1 is DFQATT and CDR2 is SNEGSKA in the germline V gene (reference sequence). The CDR3 sequence is CSAREGASNQPQHF. The CDR3 nucleotides are TGCAGTGCTAGAGAAGGGGCTAGCAATCAGCCCCAGCATTTT.

Only a few counts were recorded for this clonotype. The chain has TRBV11-1 and TRBJ1-2, with 7 positions matching TRBD1. Germline CDR1 reads SGHAT; CDR2 reads FQDESV (reference sequence). V trimming: 9 bases; J trimming: 0 bases; junction bases outside the gene matches: 22. This CDR3 spans 19 amino acids. The CDR3 nucleotides read TGTGCCAGTACCACCTCCCTATTAGTGGGGACAGCCTCTAACTATGGCTACACCTTC. Its translation: CASTTSLLVGTASNYGYTF.

The chain joins TRBV4-2 to TRBJ2-1; TRBD2 aligns across 7 bases. Per the germline V gene, CDR1 is LGHNA and CDR2 is YNFKEQ. The CDR3 totals 17 residues. V lost 4 bases and J lost 8; bases outside the gene matches: 17. In DNA form, the CDR3 reads TGTGCCAGCAGCCGAGCCAGCGGGGCCCCCCTTTTCTATGAGCAGTTCTTC. It specifies CASSRASGAPLFYEQFF.

The table lists this clonotype with a few counts. The V gene is TRBV15, the J gene TRBJ2-7; 8 bases match TRBD1. V shed 4 bases and J 2 bases; nucleotides not matched to a gene: 7. CDR1 is LNHNV and CDR2 is YYDKDF in the germline V gene (reference sequence). CDR3 length: 15 residues. The CDR3 sequence: CATSKSRDRPYEQYV. The CDR3 DNA reads as TGTGCCACCAGCAAGAGCCGGGACAGGCCCTACGAGCAGTACGTC.

The rearrangement uses TRBV11-2 and TRBJ2-7, with D uncertain. The germline CDR1 and CDR2 sequences are SGHAT and FQNNGV. The CDR3 is made up of 14 amino acids. Trimming cost V 5 bases and J 3 bases, with 14 bases left between them. The CDR3: CASSQGTRFYEQYF. The CDR3 DNA reads TGTGCCAGCAGCCAAGGAACACGGTTCTACGAGCAGTACTTC.

This chain joins TRBV18 and TRBJ1-5; D may be TRBD1 (5 bases). Germline V gene sequence: CDR1 KGHSH, CDR2 LQKENI. CDR3 length: 19 residues. Trimming took off 3 bases at V and 0 bases at J, with 21 bases between the two ends. CDR3 sequence: CASSPRQGGPSYSNQPQHF. The CDR3 coding sequence is TGTGCCAGCTCACCCCGTCAGGGCGGCCCGTCTTATAGCAATCAGCCCCAGCATTTT.

There are a few counts of this clonotype. The chain joins TRBV7-2 to TRBJ1-4; the D gene is possibly TRBD1 (5 bases). This CDR3 is built from 13 residues. Germline loops: CDR1 SGHTA, CDR2 FQGNSA. With 3 bases removed from V and 7 bases from J, the gap between germline ends came to 9 bases. CDR3 residues: CASSFLQGEKLFF. The CDR3 DNA sequence: TGTGCCAGCAGCTTCCTTCAGGGTGAAAAACTGTTTTTT.

The CDR3: CASSTGRAPLYGYTF. CDR3 in DNA: TGTGCCAGCAGCACCGGCCGGGCCCCTCTTTATGGCTACACCTTC. The chain recombines TRBV7-2 with TRBJ1-2; no reliable D call. CDR1 SGHTA and CDR2 FQGNSA come from the germline V gene. Trimming stripped 5 bases from V and 5 bases from J, with 18 bases between. This CDR3 is 15 amino acids long. The full variable domain, in which reference TRBV7-2 and TRBJ1-2 provide the parts outside the CDR3, is GAGVSQSPSNKVTEKGKDVELRCDPISGHTALYWYRQSLGQGLEFLIYFQGNSAPDKSGLPSDRFSAERTGGSVSTLTIQRTQQEDSAVYLCASSTGRAPLYGYTFGSGTRLTVV.

The chain combines TRBV6-2 or TRBV6-3 with TRBJ1-5; D uncertain. The germline V and J ends were trimmed by 0 bases and 5 bases, with 14 bases remaining between them. The CDR3 sequence is 16 residues long. Germline-derived CDR1 and CDR2 are MNHEY and SVGEGT. The CDR3 loop is CASSYSPGRPDQPQHF. CDR3 sequence (DNA): TGTGCCAGCAGTTACTCGCCCGGCAGGCCCGATCAGCCCCAGCATTTT.

This clonotype was seen more than once but under ten times. The chain combines TRBV7-8 with TRBJ2-4; TRBD1 might be the D (6 bases). V shed 1 base and J shed 0 bases, with 10 bases lying between them. There are 16 residues in the CDR3. Looked up from germline, CDR1 is SGHVS and CDR2 is FQNEAQ. CDR3 sequence: CASSLVVRGAKNIQYF. CDR3 DNA: TGTGCCAGCAGCTTAGTTGTCAGGGGAGCCAAAAACATTCAGTACTTC.

This clonotype has a count of ten or more. The chain recombines TRBV12-3 or TRBV12-4 with TRBJ2-2; the D is unclear. The V gene lost 2 bases and the J gene lost 6 bases, with 7 bases spanning the gap. CDR3 length: 13 residues. The CDR3, as DNA: TGTGCCAGCAGTTTACTAAGTTCCGGGGAGCTGTTTTTT. It translates to CASSLLSSGELFF.

This clonotype was seen a handful of times. The rearrangement links TRBV11-3 to TRBJ2-2; 7 nucleotides agree with TRBD1. CDR1 and CDR2 from the germline V gene are SGHNT and YENEEA. V was pared by 5 bases and J by 6 bases, with 3 bases of the junction left unmatched. This CDR3 contains 13 residues. DNA of the CDR3: TGTGCCAGCAGCCTCGGGACAGCCGGGGAGCTGTTTTTT. It translates to CASSLGTAGELFF.

V is TRBV11-2 and J is TRBJ2-3; 11 bases fit TRBD1. This CDR3 is built from 16 residues. CDR1 is SGHAT and CDR2 is FQNNGV in the germline V gene. V shed 1 base and J 2 bases; nucleotides not matched to a gene: 2. DNA of the CDR3: TGTGCCAGCAGCTTAGGGGGACAGGGGGTCACAGATACGCAGTATTTT. Its translation is CASSLGGQGVTDTQYF.